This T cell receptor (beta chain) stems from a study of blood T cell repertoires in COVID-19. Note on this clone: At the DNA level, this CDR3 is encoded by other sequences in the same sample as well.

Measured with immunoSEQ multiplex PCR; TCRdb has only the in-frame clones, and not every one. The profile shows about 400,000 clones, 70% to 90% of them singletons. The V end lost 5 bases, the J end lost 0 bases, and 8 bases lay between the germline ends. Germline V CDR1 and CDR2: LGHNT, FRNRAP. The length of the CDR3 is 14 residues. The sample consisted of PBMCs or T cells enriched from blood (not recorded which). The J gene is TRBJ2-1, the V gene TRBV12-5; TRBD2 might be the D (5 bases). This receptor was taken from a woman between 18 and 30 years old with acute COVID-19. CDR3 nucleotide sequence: TGTGCTAGTGGTAGCGGCAGCTCCTACAATGAGCAGTTCTTC. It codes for CASGSGSSYNEQFF.